The 10 T cell receptor beta chains in this list originate from one sample, sequenced in a study of blood T cell repertoires in COVID-19. Method: immunoSEQ multiplex PCR; TCRdb's copy keeps in-frame clones and lacks some. The repertoire has fewer than 300,000 clones, approximately 87% of them found once; the top ten carry 2% to 2.5%. Sequencing was carried out using peripheral blood. The source is a woman aged 45-60 years with acute or convalescent COVID-19.

The J gene is TRBJ2-1, the V gene TRBV5-5, with D tentatively TRBD1 (5 bases). The CDR3 runs 12 residues. The V gene lost 3 bases and the J gene lost 8 bases, with 9 bases spanning the gap. The germline V gene encodes CDR1 SGHKS and CDR2 YYEKEE (reference sequence). CDR3 loop: CASSSARDEQFF. CDR3 sequence (DNA): TGTGCCAGCAGCTCGGCCAGGGATGAGCAGTTCTTC.

The rearrangement links TRBV18 to TRBJ2-7, with 9 bases lining up with TRBD1. This CDR3 comprises 18 residues. Germline lookup yields CDR1 KGHSH and CDR2 LQKENI. V trimming: 3 bases; J trimming: 4 bases; junction bases outside the gene matches: 16. CDR3: CASSPFQDRGLNPYEQYF. The CDR3 DNA follows: TGTGCCAGCTCACCTTTTCAGGACAGGGGTCTCAACCCTTACGAGCAGTACTTC.

The rearrangement uses TRBV7-8 and TRBJ2-7, with TRBD1 matching over 7 bases. The germline gives CDR1 SGHVS, CDR2 FQNEAQ. This CDR3 is built from 13 residues. V was clipped by 6 bases and J by 3 bases; unmatched bases: 5. CDR3 sequence reads: CASRPRTGYEQYF. The CDR3 nucleotides read TGTGCCAGCAGGCCCCGGACAGGCTACGAGCAGTACTTC.

This clone was observed a single time. This chain connects TRBV5-5 to TRBJ1-5; no clear D. This CDR3 comprises 14 residues. Looked up from germline, CDR1 is SGHKS and CDR2 is YYEKEE (reference sequence). Deletions cut 4 bases from V and 1 base from J, with 9 bases between. The CDR3 spells CASSPLFSNQPQHF. The CDR3 DNA is TGTGCCAGCAGCCCCCTCTTCAGCAATCAGCCCCAGCATTTT.

The V call is TRBV28, the J call TRBJ1-1; no definite D call. The ends were cut back, 2 bases at V and 4 bases at J, with 5 bases in the middle. The CDR3 spans 12 residues. CDR1 and CDR2 (germline): MDHEN, SYDVKM. The CDR3 reads CASSLPGTEAFF. The CDR3 DNA reads TGTGCCAGCAGTTTACCGGGCACTGAAGCTTTCTTT.

The chain links TRBV28 to TRBJ2-1; D is undetermined. Trimming cost V 3 bases and J 8 bases, with 8 bases left between them. CDR3 length: 12 amino acids. The V gene's germline CDR1 is MDHEN and CDR2 SYDVKM. For the CDR3, the DNA is TGTGCCAGCAGTTTCAGTTACCATGAGCAGTTCTTC. Translating gives CASSFSYHEQFF.

The V gene is TRBV6-6, the J gene TRBJ2-5, with TRBD1 identical over 8 bases. V trimming: 5 bases; J trimming: 4 bases; junction bases outside the gene matches: 9. The CDR3 consists of 15 residues. Germline-derived CDR1 and CDR2 are MNHNY and SVGAGI (reference sequence). The CDR3 sequence: CASSPSTGGGETQYF. The CDR3 region has the DNA TGTGCCAGCAGTCCCTCCACAGGGGGTGGAGAGACCCAGTACTTC.

The rearrangement links TRBV7-9 to TRBJ1-1, with D hard to call. V lost 4 bases to trimming and J lost 0 bases, with 15 bases between them. The CDR3 has 16 residues. Per the germline V gene, CDR1 is SEHNR and CDR2 is FQNEAQ (reference sequence). The DNA for the CDR3 is TGTGCCAGCAGCTCCGAGCGTCGGCGGGTGAACACTGAAGCTTTCTTT. Translated: CASSSERRRVNTEAFF.

The gene calls are TRBV5-5 and TRBJ2-7; D possibly corresponds to TRBD1 (5 bases). CDR3 length: 15 residues. Trimming took off 4 bases at V and 2 bases at J, with 16 bases between the two ends. Germline V gene data show CDR1 as SGHKS and CDR2 as YYEKEE (reference sequence). CDR3 coding DNA: TGTGCCAGCAGCCTGGGAAAGGGGCCGACCTACGAGCAGTACTTC. This sequence encodes CASSLGKGPTYEQYF.

This clone was seen a single time. This CDR3 reads CASSPRRTGGGTEAFF. The CDR3 DNA reads TGTGCCAGCAGTCCTCGGAGGACAGGAGGAGGAACTGAAGCTTTCTTT. This chain joins TRBV27 and TRBJ1-1; 7 bases are shared with TRBD1. Germline loops: CDR1 MNHEY, CDR2 SMNVEV (reference sequence). The CDR3 totals 16 residues. With V trimmed by 5 bases and J by 5 bases, 14 bases remained unmatched.